These 8 T cell receptor beta chains originate from one sample sequenced in a study of CD8 T cells in Susac syndrome. Random hexamers were used to reverse transcribe the RNA input (roughly 0.5 to 1 ug). From the immunoSEQ multiplex PCR reads, TCRdb called clonotypes with MiXCR, one entry per CDR3 protein. The profile shows fewer than 250,000 distinct CDR3 sequences, over 85% of them singletons. The specimen was CD4+ T cells from PBMCs. These receptors were obtained from a human donor in good health.

This sequence joins TRBV7-2 and TRBJ2-4, with TRBD1 as a possible D gene (6 bases). In germline, CDR1 is SGHTA, CDR2 FQGNSA. Trimming shortened V by 1 base and J by 7 bases, and 8 bases separated the two germline ends. This CDR3 has 13 amino acids. This CDR3 is CASSLDRVNIQYF. The CDR3 coding sequence is TGTGCCAGCAGCTTAGACAGGGTGAACATTCAGTACTTC.

The chain employs TRBV5-1 and TRBJ2-7, with a possible D match to TRBD2 (6 bases). Germline lookup yields CDR1 SGHRS and CDR2 YFSETQ. V gave up 3 bases and J gave up 5 bases, with 15 bases separating them. This CDR3 has 14 amino acids. This chain's CDR3 is CASSSDGEAHEQYF. In DNA, the CDR3 is TGCGCCAGCAGCTCCGATGGGGAGGCCCACGAGCAGTACTTC.

This clonotype was counted once. The chain recombines TRBV14 with TRBJ1-1, with 7 bases fitting TRBD1. Germline loops: CDR1 SGHDN, CDR2 FVKESK. Trimming removed 8 bases from V and 0 bases from J; junction bases left unmatched: 6. This CDR3 contains 14 residues. CDR3 bases: TGTGCCAGCCGACAGGGACCCATGAACACTGAAGCTTTCTTT. Translation gives CASRQGPMNTEAFF.

V usage is TRBV28 and J usage is TRBJ2-2; D gene ambiguous. Germline-derived CDR1 and CDR2 are MDHEN and SYDVKM. The V and J ends lost 3 bases and 5 bases respectively, with 7 bases between them. The CDR3 sequence is 13 residues long. The chain's CDR3 is CASSFVGTGELFF. Here the CDR3 DNA reads TGTGCCAGCAGTTTTGTTGGTACCGGGGAGCTGTTTTTT. Filled out from reference TRBV28 and TRBJ2-2, the complete variable domain reads DVKVTQSSRYLVKRTGEKVFLECVQDMDHENMFWYRQDPGLGLRLIYFSYDVKMKEKGDIPEGYSVSREKKERFSLILESASTNQTSMYLCASSFVGTGELFFGEGSRLTVL.

V is TRBV29-1 and J is TRBJ1-2; 10 bases are shared with TRBD1. The ends lost 4 bases at V and 6 bases at J; junction bases unmatched: 11. The germline gives CDR1 SQVTM, CDR2 ANQGSEA. There are 15 residues in the CDR3. CDR3 sequence: CSVASGTGVADGYTF. The CDR3 DNA reads as TGCAGCGTTGCTTCAGGGACAGGGGTGGCGGATGGCTACACCTTC.

The chain couples TRBV5-6 to TRBJ2-1, with TRBD2 matching 9 bases. Germline-derived CDR1 and CDR2 are SGHDT and YYEEEE. The junction had 16 bases not matched to a gene; V was cut back by 7 bases and J by 8 bases. The CDR3 has 16 amino acids. The chain's CDR3 is CASSSPRRGGRHEQFF. The CDR3 DNA follows: TGTGCCAGCTCATCGCCGCGGCGGGGGGGCCGACATGAGCAGTTCTTC.

This chain uses TRBV5-6 with TRBJ1-5; no reliable D call. V lost 2 bases to trimming and J lost 8 bases, with 11 bases between them. The CDR3 has 13 amino acids. Germline CDR1 is SGHDT and CDR2 is YYEEEE. CDR3 in DNA: TGTGCCAGCAGCTTCCTAGGGATTGAGCCCCAGCATTTT. It yields the protein CASSFLGIEPQHF.

The chain joins TRBV6-1 to TRBJ1-1; possibly TRBD1 for D (5 bases). The CDR3 covers 17 residues. V was pared by 3 bases and J by 5 bases, with 22 bases between. In germline, CDR1 is MNHNS, CDR2 SASEGT. The CDR3 DNA sequence: TGTGCCAGCAGTGACCGGGACGCCGTAGCTTATGATACTGAAGCTTTCTTT. This gives the protein CASSDRDAVAYDTEAFF.